The 26 T cell receptor beta chains below all came from one sample that was sequenced in a study of blood T cell repertoires in COVID-19. Clones were sequenced by immunoSEQ multiplex PCR, and TCRdb holds only the in-frame ones, with some missing. The sample has more than 100,000 clones; approximately 80% are singletons. Sequencing was carried out using peripheral blood. All receptors come from a woman aged 60-75 years with active or convalescent COVID-19.

The chain's CDR3 is CASRPMNGGGTYEQYF. The CDR3, as DNA: TGTGCCAGCAGACCAATGAATGGGGGGGGAACCTACGAGCAGTACTTC. The chain is built from TRBV28 and TRBJ2-7; 7 positions agree with TRBD2. V was clipped by 6 bases and J by 2 bases; unmatched bases: 13. In germline, CDR1 is MDHEN, CDR2 SYDVKM. The CDR3 consists of 16 residues.

The chain joins TRBV19 to TRBJ2-7; 8 bases line up with TRBD1. Germline trimming cut 7 bases from V and 3 bases from J; bases unmatched to any gene: 8. CDR3 length equals 14 residues. Germline V gene data show CDR1 as LNHDA and CDR2 as SQIVND (reference sequence). Here the CDR3 reads CASNDRGKSYEQYF. In DNA, the CDR3 is TGTGCCAGTAACGACAGGGGTAAGAGCTACGAGCAGTACTTC.

The CDR3 reads CASSLGTGRTGELFF. DNA for the CDR3: TGTGCCAGCAGTTTGGGGACAGGGAGGACCGGGGAGCTGTTTTTT. The rearrangement joins TRBV27 to TRBJ2-2; 9 bases fit TRBD1. Per germline, CDR1 MNHEY and CDR2 SMNVEV (reference sequence). J gave up 5 bases and V 3 bases, and 4 bases lay outside the gene matches. There are 15 residues in the CDR3.

V is TRBV6-1 and J is TRBJ1-2; TRBD1 aligns across 9 bases. The J segment lost 3 bases and the V segment lost 6 bases, leaving 2 bases of the junction unmatched. Germline values: CDR1 MNHNS, CDR2 SASEGT. The CDR3 extends over 13 amino acids. In DNA, the CDR3 is TGTGCCAGCAGCCGGGACAGGGACTATGGCTACACCTTC. Translation: CASSRDRDYGYTF.

This chain uses TRBV7-9 with TRBJ1-2; possible D gene TRBD1, 6 bases. CDR1 is SEHNR, CDR2 FQNEAQ, per germline (reference sequence). The CDR3 has 14 residues. Trimming pared 5 bases from V and 2 bases from J, leaving 12 bases between. The CDR3 DNA reads as TGTGCCAGCAGCCAGGGGACGGCGAACTATGGCTACACCTTC. Its translation is CASSQGTANYGYTF. The entire variable domain, with the rest obtained from reference TRBV7-9 and TRBJ1-2, is as follows: DTGVSQNPRHKITKRGQNVTFRCDPISEHNRLYWYRQTLGQGPEFLTYFQNEAQLEKSRLLSDRFSAERPKGSFSTLEIQRTEQGDSAMYLCASSQGTANYGYTFGSGTRLTVV.

This chain connects TRBV10-3 to TRBJ2-1; 11 positions agree with TRBD2. Germline V gene sequence: CDR1 ENHRY, CDR2 SYGVKD. The CDR3 extends over 15 amino acids. The V segment lost 10 bases and the J segment 0 bases; nucleotides outside the gene matches: 5. In nucleotides, the CDR3 is TGTGCCAGCACTAGCGGGAGCCACTCCTACAATGAGCAGTTCTTC. Translated: CASTSGSHSYNEQFF.

The gene calls are TRBV29-1 and TRBJ2-3; TRBD1 matches 11 bases. From germline, CDR1 is SQVTM and CDR2 ANQGSEA. This CDR3 has 12 amino acids. Trimming took 7 bases from V and 3 from J; bases not matched to a gene: 0. The DNA of the CDR3 is TGCAGCGGGGACAGGGGGACAGATACGCAGTATTTT. Translation gives CSGDRGTDTQYF.

J is TRBJ2-3 and V is TRBV7-3; unclear D gene. Deletions cut 5 bases from V and 10 bases from J, with 22 bases between. Germline CDR1 SGHTA, CDR2 FQGTGA. CDR3 length: 15 residues. This CDR3 reads CASSPSNSRGYAQYF. As DNA, the CDR3 is TGTGCCAGCAGCCCCAGTAACTCGAGAGGATATGCGCAGTATTTT.

This sequence joins TRBV30 and TRBJ1-2; a weak D match, TRBD1 (5 bases). The germline V gene has CDR1 GTSNPN and CDR2 SVGIG (reference sequence). V was clipped by 7 bases and J by 6 bases, with 15 bases between them. This CDR3 has 12 amino acids. CDR3 protein: CASTGGKDGYTF. As DNA, the CDR3 is TGTGCCTCAACGGGGGGTAAGGATGGCTACACCTTC. Filled out from reference TRBV30 and TRBJ1-2, the complete variable domain reads SQTIHQWPATLVQPVGSPLSLECTVEGTSNPNLYWYRQAAGRGLQLLFYSVGIGQISSEVPQNLSASRPQDRQFILSSKKLLLSDSGFYLCASTGGKDGYTFGSGTRLTVV.

The V call is TRBV9, the J call TRBJ1-1, with D perhaps TRBD1 (6 bases). CDR3 size: 14 residues. V was clipped by 3 bases and J by 6 bases, with 15 bases between them. Germline lookup yields CDR1 SGDLS and CDR2 YYNGEE. The CDR3 loop is CASSGSTGFPEAFF. The CDR3 region has the DNA TGTGCCAGCAGCGGGTCTACAGGGTTCCCTGAAGCTTTCTTT.

The chain joins TRBV5-6 to TRBJ1-1; a possible D gene is TRBD1 (6 bases). The V gene lost 0 bases and the J gene lost 4 bases, with 7 bases spanning the gap. The germline V gene has CDR1 SGHDT and CDR2 YYEEEE. This CDR3 contains 13 residues. The CDR3 sequence: CASSLAGVTEAFF. In DNA, the CDR3 is TGTGCCAGCAGCTTGGCAGGGGTCACTGAAGCTTTCTTT.

The chain has TRBV2 and TRBJ1-2, with TRBD1 as a possible D gene (6 bases). Trimming removed 6 bases from V and 2 bases from J, with 16 bases in between. The CDR3 loop spans 15 amino acids. Germline V lookup: CDR1 SNHLY, CDR2 FYNNEI. CDR3 coding DNA: TGTGCCAGCAGGTGGGAGGGGGGAGGCAACTATGGCTACACCTTC. Its protein product is CASRWEGGGNYGYTF.

This clone was seen many times. V is TRBV2 and J is TRBJ1-6; D gene ambiguous. Per the germline V gene, CDR1 is SNHLY and CDR2 is FYNNEI. V was shortened by 7 bases and J by 9 bases, with 13 bases between the two germline ends. This CDR3 is 13 amino acids long. Written as DNA, the CDR3 is TGTGCCAGCAACCGGGAACGGGGTTCACCCCTCCACTTT. It codes for CASNRERGSPLHF.

The chain combines TRBV27 with TRBJ1-1; perhaps TRBD1 as D (6 bases). The V and J ends lost 7 bases and 3 bases respectively, with 15 bases between them. Germline V lookup: CDR1 MNHEY, CDR2 SMNVEV (reference sequence). There are 14 residues in the CDR3. The chain's CDR3 is CASKKQGFDTEAFF. The CDR3 nucleotides are TGTGCCAGCAAGAAACAGGGTTTCGACACTGAAGCTTTCTTT.

This clone has just one count. J is TRBJ2-5 and V is TRBV5-1, with D hard to call. Trimming pared 4 bases from V and 2 bases from J, leaving 15 bases between. The germline CDR1 and CDR2 sequences are SGHRS and YFSETQ. The length of the CDR3 is 15 residues. The DNA for the CDR3 is TGCGCCAGCAGCAAAAGACAATTATCACAAGAGACCCAGTACTTC. It encodes CASSKRQLSQETQYF.

This clone was seen only once. V and J are TRBV11-2 and TRBJ2-5; 10 bases match TRBD2. This CDR3 comprises 15 residues. V shed 1 base, J shed 5 bases, and the junction held 4 bases outside the gene matches. Per the germline V gene, CDR1 is SGHAT and CDR2 is FQNNGV. CDR3 bases: TGTGCCAGCAGCTTAGTAGCGGGGGGAGGGGAGACCCAGTACTTC. Translated: CASSLVAGGGETQYF.

The chain couples TRBV6-5 to TRBJ1-6; no definite D call. The germline CDR1 and CDR2 sequences are MNHEY and SVGAGI. This CDR3 spans 15 amino acids. V dropped 7 bases and J dropped 0 bases, with 10 bases sitting between them. The CDR3 sequence is CASIKASSYNSPLHF. The CDR3 nucleotides read TGTGCCAGCATAAAGGCTAGCTCCTATAATTCACCCCTCCACTTT.

The chain recombines TRBV7-2 with TRBJ1-3; 7 bases map to TRBD1. V gave up 3 bases and J gave up 0 bases; unmatched junction bases: 2. Germline values: CDR1 SGHTA, CDR2 FQGNSA. The CDR3 sequence is 15 residues long. CDR3 nucleotide sequence: TGTGCCAGCAGCTTCGACAGGGTCTCTGGAAACACCATATATTTT. Its protein is CASSFDRVSGNTIYF.

This chain links TRBV27 with TRBJ2-2, with D perhaps matching TRBD2 (7 bases). The CDR3 spans 14 residues. V was trimmed by 6 bases and J by 6 bases, leaving 14 bases between them. Germline loops: CDR1 MNHEY, CDR2 SMNVEV (reference sequence). CDR3 DNA: TGTGCCAGCAGCTGGGGGGGGGCCGCCGGGGAGCTGTTTTTT. This gives the protein CASSWGGAAGELFF.

The sample holds one count of this clone. The rearrangement uses TRBV28 and TRBJ2-3; TRBD1 agrees at 7 bases. The CDR3 has 17 residues. V gave up 6 bases and J gave up 2 bases; unmatched junction bases: 14. Germline lookup yields CDR1 MDHEN and CDR2 SYDVKM. CDR3 sequence: CASRGDSSSLYTDTQYF. The CDR3 DNA reads TGTGCCAGCAGGGGGGACAGCTCCTCATTATACACAGATACGCAGTATTTT.

This sequence joins TRBV28 and TRBJ2-1; a possible D gene is TRBD2 (5 bases). Looked up from germline, CDR1 is MDHEN and CDR2 is SYDVKM. The CDR3 spans 15 residues. The ends were cut back, 6 bases at V and 6 bases at J, with 18 bases in the middle. The CDR3 sequence: CASSLLAIRLNEQFF. The CDR3 DNA follows: TGTGCCAGCAGCCTTCTAGCCATCCGGCTCAATGAGCAGTTCTTC. Full variable domain (remainder filled in from reference TRBV28 and TRBJ2-1): DVKVTQSSRYLVKRTGEKVFLECVQDMDHENMFWYRQDPGLGLRLIYFSYDVKMKEKGDIPEGYSVSREKKERFSLILESASTNQTSMYLCASSLLAIRLNEQFFGPGTRLTVL.

CDR3: CASSQRGTEQFF. Written as DNA, the CDR3 is TGTGCCAGCAGCCAAAGGGGGACGGAGCAGTTCTTC. The chain recombines TRBV3-1 (or the pseudogene TRBV3-2) with TRBJ2-1; tentative D call: TRBD1 (6 bases). Germline lookup yields CDR1 LGHDT and CDR2 YNNKEL (reference sequence). This CDR3 has 12 amino acids. Deletions cut 2 bases from V and 10 bases from J, with 9 bases between.

The V and J genes are TRBV4-2 and TRBJ1-1; D may be TRBD1 (5 bases). This CDR3 has 14 residues. With 4 bases removed from V and 0 bases from J, the gap between germline ends came to 9 bases. The germline V gene encodes CDR1 LGHNA and CDR2 YNFKEQ. CDR3 in DNA: TGTGCCAGCAGCCCAGGGTACATGAACACTGAAGCTTTCTTT. Amino acids: CASSPGYMNTEAFF.

This chain links TRBV11-2 with TRBJ2-3; D call uncertain. The CDR3 has 14 residues. V was trimmed by 0 bases and J by 2 bases, leaving 6 bases between them. CDR1 is SGHAT, CDR2 FQNNGV, per germline. CDR3 in amino acids: CASSLERSTDTQYF. CDR3 coding DNA: TGTGCCAGCAGCTTAGAACGGTCCACAGATACGCAGTATTTT.

The chain is built from TRBV7-9 and TRBJ2-3; 8 bases agree with TRBD1. The CDR3 is 14 residues long. The trim removed 5 bases at V and 4 bases at J, leaving 5 bases unmatched. The germline V gene has CDR1 SEHNR and CDR2 FQNEAQ (reference sequence). The CDR3 region is CASSPRTGPDTQYF. CDR3 DNA: TGTGCCAGCAGCCCTCGGACAGGGCCAGATACGCAGTATTTT.

The chain joins TRBV18 to TRBJ2-1, with 11 bases lining up with TRBD2. CDR3 size: 16 residues. The J segment lost 1 base and the V segment lost 3 bases, leaving 2 bases of the junction unmatched. Germline V lookup: CDR1 KGHSH, CDR2 LQKENI. The CDR3 reads CASSPTSGSSYNEQFF. DNA for the CDR3: TGTGCCAGCTCACCCACTAGCGGGAGTTCCTACAATGAGCAGTTCTTC.